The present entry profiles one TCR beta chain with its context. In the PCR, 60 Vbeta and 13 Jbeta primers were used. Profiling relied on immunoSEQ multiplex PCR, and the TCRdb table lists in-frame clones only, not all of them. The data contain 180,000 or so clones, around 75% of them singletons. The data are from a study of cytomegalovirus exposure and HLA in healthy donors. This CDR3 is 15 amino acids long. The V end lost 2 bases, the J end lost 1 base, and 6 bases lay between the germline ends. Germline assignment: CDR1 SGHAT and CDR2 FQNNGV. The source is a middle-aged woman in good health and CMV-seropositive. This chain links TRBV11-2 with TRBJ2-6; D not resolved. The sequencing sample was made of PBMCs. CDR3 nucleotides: TGTGCCAGCAGCTTACCTAGATCTGGGGCCAACGTCCTGACTTTC. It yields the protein CASSLPRSGANVLTF.